Listed below are T cell receptor beta chains from one sample, sequenced in a study of Tregs in tolerant kidney transplant recipients. Some clones are missing from TCRdb's copy, which holds only in-frame ones; the method was immunoSEQ multiplex PCR. The table has some 62,000 clones, 98% seen once. The source material was Tregs from blood, sampled before the transplant. Receptor source: a human donor who received a combined kidney and bone marrow transplant. Both conserved end residues are part of each CDR3. A D gene is named only where the DNA matches it firmly. Clone sizes are given selectively: once, few, many, or a class where the clone is expanded.

clone_size j_call v_call d_call cdr3_nt cdr3_aa
- TRBJ2-7 TRBV30 - TGTGCCTGGAGTGGCGGGGCGGGGAACAGGGGAGCGCAGTACTTC CAWSGGAGNRGAQYF
- TRBJ2-1 TRBV7-6 - TGTGCCAGCAGCTTATCTCTCCGTAGCAGTTATCCCTACAATGAGCAGTTCTTC CASSLSLRSSYPYNEQFF
- TRBJ2-3 TRBV5-6 - TGTGCCAGCAGCCCGGACGGGAGATATACGCAGTATTTT CASSPDGRYTQYF
- TRBJ1-2 TRBV7-2 - TGTGCCAGCAGCCCTTTAGGGGCGCGAGGCTACACCTTC CASSPLGARGYTF
once TRBJ1-1 TRBV29-1 TRBD1 TGCAGCGTTGGGGACAGGAAAGCTTTCTTT CSVGDRKAFF
- TRBJ2-7 TRBV5-6 TRBD1 TGTGCCAGCAGCTTACAGGGGTACTACGAGCAGTACTTC CASSLQGYYEQYF
- TRBJ2-5 TRBV20-1 - TGCAGTGGGGAGTACCAAGAGACCCAGTACTTC CSGEYQETQYF
- TRBJ1-6 TRBV6-5 - TGTGCCAGCAGTTACGGGGCAAATTCACCCCTCCACTTT CASSYGANSPLHF
- TRBJ1-5 TRBV19 TRBD1 TGTGCCAGTAGTACGGGACAGGAGGGTCAGCCCCAGCATTTT CASSTGQEGQPQHF
- TRBJ2-1 TRBV7-6 - TGTGCCAGCAGCTTACGTCTACAGAACTCCTACAATGAGCAGTTCTTC CASSLRLQNSYNEQFF
- TRBJ2-7 TRBV19 TRBD1 TGTGCCAGTACCTCGTCGGGGACAGGGGGCTACGAGCAGTACTTC CASTSSGTGGYEQYF
once TRBJ1-2 TRBV7-2 - TGTGCCAGCAGCTTAGGAGGGGGTGGCTACACCTTC CASSLGGGGYTF
- TRBJ1-2 TRBV5-4 - TGTGCCAGCAGCTTTACAGGGACTAACTATGGCTACACCTTC CASSFTGTNYGYTF
- TRBJ1-3 TRBV5-1 - TGCGCCAGCAGCTTGGGGACAGCCGGGGATGGAAACACCATATATTTT CASSLGTAGDGNTIYF
- TRBJ2-3 TRBV6-1 - TGTGCCAGCAGTGAAGCAGGCGGTACGCAGTATTTT CASSEAGGTQYF
- TRBJ1-2 TRBV11-2 - TGTGCCAGCAGCTTCCGACACTCTGGCTACACCTTC CASSFRHSGYTF
- TRBJ1-5 TRBV15 TRBD1 TGTGCCACCAGCAGAGCTCTGACAGGGGGCAAAGAGCCCCAGCATTTT CATSRALTGGKEPQHF
- TRBJ1-6 TRBV4-2 TRBD1 TGTGCCAGCAGCCAAGGACAGGGGGCCTCACCCCTCCACTTT CASSQGQGASPLHF
once TRBJ2-1 TRBV7-2 TRBD1 TGTGCCAGCAGCTTAGAAAGACAGGGTAAGAATGAGCAGTTCTTC CASSLERQGKNEQFF
- TRBJ1-1 TRBV5-4 TRBD1 TGTGCCAGCAGCTTGGTACAGGGGATGAACACTGAAGCTTTCTTT CASSLVQGMNTEAFF
- TRBJ2-6 TRBV7-3 TRBD2 TGTGCCAGCAGCTCTAGGGTTAGCGGGAGTGGGGCCAACGTCCTGACTTTC CASSSRVSGSGANVLTF
- TRBJ2-2 TRBV5-1 TRBD2 TGCGCCAGCGACAGCGGGGGGGCTACCGGGGAGCTGTTTTTT CASDSGGATGELFF
- TRBJ2-7 TRBV7-6 - TGTGCCAGCAGCTTAGGCCCTGCGGGTAGCGGAGAGCAGTACTTC CASSLGPAGSGEQYF
- TRBJ2-2 TRBV19 TRBD1 TGTGCCAGTAGGGAGACAGGGAGCACCGGGGAGCTGTTTTTT CASRETGSTGELFF
- TRBJ2-1 TRBV5-1 - TGCGCCAGCAGCTTTACTAGGGATGAGCAGTTCTTC CASSFTRDEQFF
- TRBJ2-5 TRBV5-6 TRBD1 TGTGCCAGCAGCCTGGACAGGGGCCAAGAGACCCAGTACTTC CASSLDRGQETQYF
- TRBJ2-5 TRBV9 - TGTGCCAGCAGCGTAGCTGGGCCCGAGACCCAGTACTTC CASSVAGPETQYF
- TRBJ2-5 TRBV11-3 TRBD2 TGTGCCAGCAGCTCTAGCGGGGGGGCCGCAGAGACCCAGTACTTC CASSSSGGAAETQYF
- TRBJ1-1 TRBV19 TRBD1 TGTGCCAGTAGTACGGGGACAGGGAGAAGGGTCACTGAAGCTTTCTTT CASSTGTGRRVTEAFF
- TRBJ2-5 TRBV9 TRBD2 TGTGCCAGCAGCGTATCGTCTGGCGGGAGGGTACCAGAGACCCAGTACTTC CASSVSSGGRVPETQYF
- TRBJ1-1 TRBV4-3 TRBD1 TGCGCCAGCAGCCAAGATCCCCCGCACAGGGGAAACACTGAAGCTTTCTTT CASSQDPPHRGNTEAFF
once TRBJ1-1 TRBV21-1 - TGTGCCAGCGACCAGGGGACCCGTACGAACACTGAAGCTTTCTTT CASDQGTRTNTEAFF
- TRBJ2-1 TRBV29-1 TRBD2 TGCAGCGGACAGGGACTAGCGGGAGTTTATGAGCAGTTCTTC CSGQGLAGVYEQFF
- TRBJ2-3 TRBV18 TRBD2 TGTGCCAGCTCACGTATTAGCGGGGGCAACACAGATACGCAGTATTTT CASSRISGGNTDTQYF
- TRBJ2-2 TRBV5-4 - TGTGCCAGCAGCGAGCGCGGCCGTCACACCGGGGAGCTGTTTTTT CASSERGRHTGELFF
- TRBJ2-4 TRBV10-3 - TGTGCCATCAGTGGGGGTTTCGGGGAGGCCAAAAACATTCAGTACTTC CAISGGFGEAKNIQYF
- TRBJ2-1 TRBV18 - TGTGCCAGCTCACCACCGCGTCTCTCTAGCAGTCATTCCTACAATGAGCAGTTCTTC CASSPPRLSSSHSYNEQFF
- TRBJ1-1 TRBV9 TRBD1 TGTGCCAGCAGCGAAAGACAGGGGGACACTGAAGCTTTCTTT CASSERQGDTEAFF
- TRBJ2-5 TRBV11-1 TRBD2 TGTGCCAGCAGCTTAGGCGGGAGCTTTTCGGAGACCCAGTACTTC CASSLGGSFSETQYF
- TRBJ2-7 TRBV9 - TGTGCCAGCAGCGCCCGGGACTGGCCTCGATACGAGCAGTACTTC CASSARDWPRYEQYF
- TRBJ2-5 TRBV5-1 - TGCGCCAGCAGCTCCACGACTAGTTGGGGGGAGACCCAGTACTTC CASSSTTSWGETQYF
- TRBJ2-7 TRBV7-2 TRBD2 TGTGCCAGCAGCTTCCGGACTAGCGGGAGTTCGGTTGCAAACGAGCAGTACTTC CASSFRTSGSSVANEQYF
- TRBJ1-6 TRBV27 - TGTGCCAGTTTGGGGCTCTCCTATAATTCACCCCTCCACTTT CASLGLSYNSPLHF
- TRBJ2-3 TRBV18 - TGTGCCAGCTCGCGGTCGACTCTTAGCACAGATACGCAGTATTTT CASSRSTLSTDTQYF
- TRBJ1-2 TRBV27 - TGTGCCAGCAGTTTATCCTTCTCGACAGCTAACTATGGCTACACCTTC CASSLSFSTANYGYTF
- TRBJ1-6 TRBV19 - TGTGCCAGTAGTATGCAGGGGTCCCTCTCGGATTCACCCCTCCACTTT CASSMQGSLSDSPLHF
- TRBJ2-1 TRBV9 TRBD2 TGTGCCAGCAGCGAAGGTAGCGGGGGGTTGTCCTACAATGAGCAGTTCTTC CASSEGSGGLSYNEQFF
- TRBJ1-4 TRBV4-2 - TGTGCCAGCAGCCAAGAGTTACAGCCGGGGGAAAAACTGTTTTTT CASSQELQPGEKLFF
- TRBJ1-2 TRBV11-2 - TGTGCCAGCAGTACAGGGCGGAGTGGCTACACCTTC CASSTGRSGYTF
- TRBJ1-4 TRBV11-1 - TGTGCCAGCAGCTTAGCATCGGGAAAACTGTTTTTT CASSLASGKLFF
- TRBJ1-4 TRBV7-9 - TGTGCCAGCAGCTCTACTACACAGGGCTTTAATGAAAAACTGTTTTTT CASSSTTQGFNEKLFF
once TRBJ1-1 TRBV7-9 - TGTGCCAGCAGCTTTCCAGGGAGGGGCACTGAAGCTTTCTTT CASSFPGRGTEAFF
- TRBJ2-3 TRBV5-8 TRBD1 TGTGCCAGCAGCTGGGGGACAGACACAGATACGCAGTATTTT CASSWGTDTDTQYF
- TRBJ2-2 TRBV9 - TGTGCCAGCCGGGACTGGAACACCGGGGAGCTGTTTTTT CASRDWNTGELFF
- TRBJ1-5 TRBV6-4 - TGTGCCAGCAGTGAAGGGGTGCAGGGAGGTGGTGAGCGACAGCCCCAGCATTTT CASSEGVQGGGERQPQHF
- TRBJ2-3 TRBV11-3 - TGTGCCAGCAGCTTTCTGGGACTGGCCACAGATACGCAGTATTTT CASSFLGLATDTQYF
- TRBJ2-6 TRBV5-1 TRBD1 TGCGCCAGCAGCAGGACAGGGGACCCTGGGGCCAACGTCCTGACTTTC CASSRTGDPGANVLTF